This TCR beta chain emerged from a study of response to subunit inactivated influenza vaccine. Regarding the study as a whole: The authors offered the suggestion that each seasonal influenza vaccination recruits few new T cells.

Worth noting for this clonotype: Its cognate antigen is unknown.

TCRdb reanalysed the RT-PCR reads using MiXCR and keeps one entry per CDR3 protein. Of more than 400,000 distinct CDR3 sequences listed, approximately 7.7% are singletons. This receptor was identified in a man between 50 and 69 years old who received an inactivated influenza vaccine. This sample comprised PBMCs from blood, obtained roughly 24 months after vaccination.

The CDR3 is CASSDGLAVETQYF. The CDR3 nucleotides read TGTGCCAGCAGTGATGGACTAGCTGTCGAGACCCAGTACTTC. J is TRBJ2-5 and V is TRBV2; 8 bases map to TRBD2. The V segment lost 3 bases and the J segment 5 bases; nucleotides outside the gene matches: 5. CDR1 and CDR2 from the germline V gene are SNHLY and FYNNEI. There are 14 residues in the CDR3.